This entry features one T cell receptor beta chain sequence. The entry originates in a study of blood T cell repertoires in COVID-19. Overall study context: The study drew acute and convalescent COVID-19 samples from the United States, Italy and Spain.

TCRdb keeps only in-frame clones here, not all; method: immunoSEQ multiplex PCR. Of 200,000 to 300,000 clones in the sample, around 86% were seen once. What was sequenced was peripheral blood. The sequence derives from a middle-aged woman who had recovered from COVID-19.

The CDR3 loop reads CASSELGGEDTQYF. The CDR3 DNA is TGTGCCAGCAGTGAACTGGGGGGGGAAGATACGCAGTATTTT. V and J are TRBV2 and TRBJ2-3, with 7 nucleotides matching TRBD2. Germline-derived CDR1 and CDR2 are SNHLY and FYNNEI. J gave up 5 bases and V 2 bases, and 4 bases lay outside the gene matches. CDR3 length equals 14 residues.